This T cell receptor beta chain was recovered during a study of cytomegalovirus exposure and HLA in healthy donors. Worth noting for this clone: The antigen is undetermined.

In the PCR, 60 Vbeta and 13 Jbeta primers were used. Produced via immunoSEQ multiplex PCR; TCRdb's table is partial and in-frame only. The table records 95,000 to 150,000 clones, over 75% of them present only once. The CDR3 is made up of 14 amino acids. V lost 2 bases and J lost 1, with 9 bases in between. Germline lookup yields CDR1 SGHRS and CDR2 YFSETQ. Study-wide findings and caveats: In an earlier analysis, about 87% or about 30%: the productive usage of most TCR beta V segments. Several of the most significant clusters appeared linked to common viral pathogens, based on a later analysis. The study carried out a later analysis of TCR beta sequences. It associated roughly 17,000 of them with specific HLA alleles at a false discovery rate of 0.05.

The sample comprised PBMCs. The sequence was collected from a man younger than 40 in good health and CMV-seronegative. J is TRBJ1-1 and V is TRBV5-1; perhaps TRBD1 as D (5 bases). DNA for the CDR3: TGCGCCAGCAGCTTCCGAACAGGGAACACTGAAGCTTTCTTT. Encoded protein: CASSFRTGNTEAFF.